These T cell receptor beta chains were read from a single sample in a study of blood T cell repertoires in COVID-19. The protocol was immunoSEQ multiplex PCR, while the TCRdb copy is restricted to in-frame clones and leaves out a portion. The sample holds about 200,000 clones, over 75% seen once. What was sequenced was peripheral blood. These receptors were collected from a woman older than 75 with acute or convalescent COVID-19. Both conserved end residues are part of each CDR3. The order of the fields is V gene, clone size, D gene, J gene, CDR3 protein, CDR3 DNA. A D gene is named only where the DNA matches it firmly. Some rows mark clone size as missing; the rest say once, few, many or name a class of expanded clone.

TRBV5-1,once,.,TRBJ1-4,CASSLDNDEKLFF,TGCGCCAGCAGCTTAGACAACGATGAAAAACTGTTTTTT
TRBV5-4,.,TRBD2,TRBJ2-1,CASSASGTSSYNEQFF,TGTGCCAGCAGCGCTTCCGGGACTAGCTCCTACAATGAGCAGTTCTTC
TRBV29-1,once,TRBD1,TRBJ1-4,CSVEDPTGLKLFF,TGCAGCGTTGAAGATCCGACAGGGCTCAAACTGTTTTTT
TRBV3-1/TRBV3-2,.,.,TRBJ1-6,CASSLNGGNSPLHF,TGTGCCAGCAGCCTGAACGGTGGTAATTCACCCCTCCACTTT
TRBV6-5,.,.,TRBJ1-2,CASSLKTGTNYGYTF,TGTGCCAGCAGTCTCAAAACAGGGACCAACTATGGCTACACCTTC
TRBV29-1,.,TRBD2,TRBJ2-1,CSVVALAGNEQFF,TGCAGCGTTGTTGCGCTAGCGGGAAACGAGCAGTTCTTC
TRBV4-1,.,TRBD2,TRBJ2-5,CASSQEALAGIQETQYF,TGCGCCAGCAGCCAAGAGGCACTAGCGGGGATCCAAGAGACCCAGTACTTC
TRBV3-1/TRBV3-2,once,.,TRBJ1-2,CASSHLTGSGGYTF,TGTGCCAGCAGCCATCTGACAGGATCCGGTGGCTACACCTTC
TRBV7-9,few,.,TRBJ1-1,CASSLNSGNTEAFF,TGTGCCAGCAGCTTAAACAGTGGGAACACTGAAGCTTTCTTT
TRBV5-6,.,TRBD1,TRBJ1-1,CASSLGDRGNTEAFF,TGTGCCAGCAGCTTGGGGGACAGGGGGAACACTGAAGCTTTCTTT
TRBV24-1,.,TRBD2,TRBJ2-2,CATSDPGLAGVTGELFF,TGTGCCACCAGTGACCCGGGACTAGCGGGAGTCACCGGGGAGCTGTTTTTT
TRBV6-1,.,TRBD1,TRBJ1-4,CASSGDRDLTTNEKLFF,TGTGCCAGCAGTGGGGACAGGGATCTGACAACTAATGAAAAACTGTTTTTT
TRBV7-7,.,TRBD1,TRBJ2-7,CASSPLGTVSPYEQYF,TGTGCCAGCAGCCCCCTTGGGACAGTTTCCCCCTACGAGCAGTACTTC
TRBV29-1,.,.,TRBJ2-1,CSWLVGNEQFF,TGCAGCTGGCTAGTCGGCAATGAGCAGTTCTTC
TRBV24-1,.,.,TRBJ2-2,CATSGSNTGELFF,TGTGCCACCAGTGGAAGCAACACCGGGGAGCTGTTTTTT
TRBV24-1,.,TRBD2,TRBJ2-1,CATSDRRTSGSYNEQFF,TGTGCCACCAGTGACCGACGGACTAGCGGGAGTTATAATGAGCAGTTCTTC
TRBV19,.,TRBD1,TRBJ1-5,CASSSHRDRGGNQPQHF,TGTGCCAGTAGTTCACACCGGGACAGGGGAGGGAATCAGCCCCAGCATTTT
TRBV29-1,.,TRBD2,TRBJ2-1,CSVASGGAGGFF,TGCAGCGTTGCAAGCGGGGGGGCCGGAGGATTCTTC
TRBV5-1,.,TRBD2,TRBJ2-5,CASGGEVAGHQETQYF,TGCGCCAGCGGGGGAGAGGTAGCGGGGCACCAAGAGACCCAGTACTTC
TRBV18,few,.,TRBJ2-7,CASSPRQGSYEQYF,TGTGCCAGCTCACCACGGCAGGGGTCCTACGAGCAGTACTTC
TRBV19,.,.,TRBJ2-7,CASSMERLNSYEQYF,TGTGCCAGTAGTATGGAGCGACTTAACTCCTACGAGCAGTACTTC
TRBV5-1,.,TRBD1,TRBJ1-3,CASSRDSGRNTIYF,TGCGCCAGCAGCCGGGACAGTGGAAGGAACACCATATATTTT